The 20 T cell receptor beta chains below come from one sample, sequenced in a study of cytomegalovirus exposure and HLA in healthy donors (dated by TCRdb to 2016 to 2017). The library came from the immunoSEQ multiplex PCR assay. For the multiplex PCR, a mixture combining 60 forward primers for TCR Vbeta segments and 13 reverse primers for TCR Jbeta segments was used. TCRdb's version of the immuneACCESS table is confined to in-frame rearrangements and falls short of the full clone set. An unresolved V gene accounts for under half of the shortfall where checked; the remainder is of unknown origin. Within this sample are under 150,000 clones, with 65% to 85% of them counted one time only. The ten largest clones represent approximately 1% of the sample. Sequencing used PBMCs. These receptors were collected from a boy younger than 18 in good health and CMV-seronegative.

The chain employs TRBV5-1 and TRBJ2-5, with TRBD1 matching 7 bases. Germline CDR1 and CDR2: SGHRS and YFSETQ. V shed 5 bases and J 2 bases; nucleotides not matched to a gene: 6. The CDR3 is 14 amino acids. The CDR3 loop reads CASRETGQQETQYF. The DNA of the CDR3 is TGCGCCAGCAGAGAGACGGGACAGCAAGAGACCCAGTACTTC.

The chain combines TRBV9 with TRBJ2-3; 8 positions match TRBD2. CDR3 size: 16 residues. Germline CDR1 is SGDLS and CDR2 is YYNGEE. The trim removed 0 bases at V and 6 bases at J, leaving 9 bases unmatched. The CDR3 here is CASSVVGAGGRDTQYF. CDR3 nucleotide sequence: TGTGCCAGCAGCGTAGTAGGGGCGGGAGGCAGGGATACGCAGTATTTT.

The CDR3 coding sequence is TGTGCCAGCAGTTACGGTCCGGGAGGGCCCTCCTACGAGCAGTACTTC. Translating gives CASSYGPGGPSYEQYF. The chain uses TRBV6-5 and TRBJ2-7; TRBD2 matches at 8 bases. Germline trimming cut 2 bases from V and 0 bases from J; bases unmatched to any gene: 6. Germline lookup yields CDR1 MNHEY and CDR2 SVGAGI. The CDR3 length is 16 residues.

V and J are TRBV29-1 and TRBJ1-1; no reliable D call. The germline gives CDR1 SQVTM, CDR2 ANQGSEA. V was clipped by 1 base and J by 10 bases, with 13 bases between them. The CDR3 totals 12 residues. The CDR3 loop is CSVEGDGSGAFF. Written as DNA, the CDR3 is TGCAGCGTTGAAGGAGACGGAAGCGGAGCTTTCTTT.

This rearrangement joins TRBV2 to TRBJ2-5, with a tentative D call TRBD1 (5 bases). The CDR3 length is 15 residues. The germline CDR1 and CDR2 sequences are SNHLY and FYNNEI. Trimming left V 5 bases short and J 1 base short, with 14 bases between. As DNA, the CDR3 is TGTGCCAGCAGTCCCACCAGGGTTAGCCAAGAGACCCAGTACTTC. Residues: CASSPTRVSQETQYF.

J is TRBJ2-3 and V is TRBV5-1, with D possibly TRBD1 on 5 matching bases. Germline values: CDR1 SGHRS, CDR2 YFSETQ. The ends were cut back, 2 bases at V and 1 base at J, with 11 bases in the middle. The CDR3 covers 15 residues. The CDR3 DNA follows: TGCGCCAGCAGCTTATCCGGACAACGCACAGATACGCAGTATTTT. Translation gives CASSLSGQRTDTQYF.

The chain employs TRBV10-3 and TRBJ1-3; D might be TRBD1 (6 bases). This CDR3 contains 15 residues. The germline V gene has CDR1 ENHRY and CDR2 SYGVKD. The V and J ends lost 2 bases and 2 bases respectively, with 10 bases between them. The CDR3 reads CAISETDSPGNTIYF. The CDR3 bases are TGTGCCATCAGTGAGACGGACAGCCCTGGAAACACCATATATTTT.

This chain links TRBV11-3 with TRBJ2-7, with 7 positions matching TRBD1. From germline, CDR1 is SGHNT and CDR2 YENEEA. The CDR3 consists of 15 residues. V was pared by 4 bases and J by 4 bases, with 10 bases of the junction left unmatched. The CDR3 bases are TGTGCCAGCAGCTCCGGCCTCGGGACAGAATACGAGCAGTACTTC. Encoded protein: CASSSGLGTEYEQYF.

This clone was counted once. The V and J genes are TRBV19 and TRBJ2-3; 7 bases align to TRBD1. V gave up 6 bases and J gave up 0 bases; unmatched junction bases: 6. The CDR3 covers 15 residues. Germline V gene data show CDR1 as LNHDA and CDR2 as SQIVND (reference sequence). The CDR3 region has the DNA TGTGCCAGTAGCGGGACAGAATTCAGCACAGATACGCAGTATTTT. It codes for CASSGTEFSTDTQYF.

The chain links TRBV19 to TRBJ1-5; D possibly corresponds to TRBD1 (6 bases). Looked up from germline, CDR1 is LNHDA and CDR2 is SQIVND (reference sequence). Trimming cost V 3 bases and J 5 bases, with 14 bases left between them. The CDR3 has 15 amino acids. The CDR3, as DNA: TGTGCCAGTAGTATCACCCGGGACATAGATCAGCCCCAGCATTTT. Translated: CASSITRDIDQPQHF.

The CDR3 loop is CASSPDRGGYAGELFF. In DNA form, the CDR3 reads TGTGCCAGCAGCCCCGACAGGGGGGGTTACGCCGGGGAGCTGTTTTTT. The chain uses TRBV5-5 and TRBJ2-2; 9 bases align to TRBD1. V lost 4 bases, J lost 6 bases, and 10 bases stayed unmatched. From germline, CDR1 is SGHKS and CDR2 YYEKEE (reference sequence). CDR3 length: 16 residues.

The chain carries TRBV4-2 and TRBJ2-2, with 13 nucleotides matching TRBD2. The germline V gene has CDR1 LGHNA and CDR2 YNFKEQ. The J segment lost 7 bases and the V segment lost 4 bases, leaving 9 bases of the junction unmatched. CDR3 length equals 17 residues. This chain's CDR3 is CASSPEGTSGAGGELFF. Here the CDR3 DNA reads TGTGCCAGCAGCCCCGAAGGGACTAGCGGGGCGGGCGGGGAGCTGTTTTTT.

CDR3 protein: CASSRDRGGKPQHF. The CDR3 nucleotides are TGTGCCAGCAGCCGTGACAGGGGAGGCAAGCCCCAGCATTTT. The J gene is TRBJ1-5, the V gene TRBV5-6; 8 bases are a match to TRBD1. CDR1 is SGHDT and CDR2 is YYEEEE in the germline V gene. Trimming at V came to 4 bases and at J to 8 bases, leaving 8 bases not matched to a gene. This CDR3 spans 14 amino acids.

The chain combines TRBV30 with TRBJ1-5; no definite D call. The CDR3 runs to 13 residues. Germline V gene sequence: CDR1 GTSNPN, CDR2 SVGIG (reference sequence). Trimming shortened V by 2 bases and J by 5 bases, and 10 bases separated the two germline ends. In DNA form, the CDR3 reads TGTGCCTGGAGTCCGGTCGGGGATCAGCCCCAGCATTTT. Amino acids: CAWSPVGDQPQHF.

With regard to this clone: One end of the junction varies from germline; a read error may be responsible. The chain joins TRBV11-3 to TRBJ2-5; 7 bases map to TRBD2. Germline V lookup: CDR1 SGHNT, CDR2 YENEEA. The CDR3 loop spans 16 amino acids. CDR3 residues: CASSLEDGRPQETQYF. CDR3 DNA sequence: TGTGCCAGCAGCCTAGAGGACGGGAGGCCCCAAGAGACCCAGTACTTC.

The rearrangement links TRBV7-9 to TRBJ1-5; perhaps TRBD1 as D (6 bases). There are 17 residues in the CDR3. The germline V gene has CDR1 SEHNR and CDR2 FQNEAQ (reference sequence). The V end lost 2 bases, the J end lost 1 base, and 15 bases lay between the germline ends. CDR3 sequence (DNA): TGTGCCAGCAGCTTATCGACAGGAGCACGAAGCAATCAGCCCCAGCATTTT. Protein: CASSLSTGARSNQPQHF.

The rearrangement uses TRBV5-1 and TRBJ1-1; possibly TRBD1 for D (5 bases). The V gene lost 3 bases and the J gene lost 7 bases, with 19 bases spanning the gap. Germline V gene lookup returns CDR1 SGHRS and CDR2 YFSETQ. There are 15 residues in the CDR3. The CDR3: CASSSDNWGGREAFF. The CDR3 coding sequence is TGCGCCAGCAGCTCGGATAATTGGGGGGGACGTGAAGCTTTCTTT.

The CDR3 DNA reads as TGTGCCAGCACTACCCTCAGGGACAGCTCCCTCTCTGGGGCCAACGTCCTGACTTTC. This codes for CASTTLRDSSLSGANVLTF. The chain employs TRBV27 and TRBJ2-6, with 7 bases matching TRBD1. Unmatched junction bases numbered 15, after V lost 7 bases and J lost 0 bases. Germline-derived CDR1 and CDR2 are MNHEY and SMNVEV (reference sequence). The CDR3 totals 19 residues.

The V gene is TRBV30, the J gene TRBJ2-1; D possibly corresponds to TRBD2 (7 bases). V was clipped by 2 bases and J by 13 bases, with 15 bases between them. Per germline, CDR1 GTSNPN and CDR2 SVGIG (reference sequence). The CDR3 loop spans 12 amino acids. The CDR3 here is CAWSSTGRGQFF. Written as DNA, the CDR3 is TGTGCCTGGAGTTCTACAGGGAGGGGTCAGTTCTTC.

The J gene is TRBJ2-7, the V gene TRBV9; D is possibly TRBD2 (7 bases). Germline V gives CDR1 SGDLS, CDR2 YYNGEE. The CDR3 is 15 residues long. Trimming cost V 4 bases and J 0 bases, with 14 bases left between them. The CDR3 DNA follows: TGTGCCAGCAGCCCTGGGGGGGGGCTCTCCTACGAGCAGTACTTC. Encoded protein: CASSPGGGLSYEQYF.